One and the same sample provided the 11 T cell receptor beta chains below, sequenced in a study of T cells after yellow fever vaccination. TCRdb redid the calling of the 5' RACE reads with MiXCR, one entry per CDR3 protein. The sample includes around 590,000 distinct CDR3 sequences, over 9% of them seen just once. Source: PBMCs, taken on the day of the yellow fever booster vaccination. These receptors all stem from a man aged 30-40 years who received the YFV17D yellow fever vaccine.

This clonotype was counted between two and nine times. This rearrangement joins TRBV29-1 to TRBJ2-7, with 10 bases fitting TRBD1. From germline, CDR1 is SQVTM and CDR2 ANQGSEA. Trimming at V came to 7 bases and at J to 7 bases, leaving 16 bases not matched to a gene. This CDR3 comprises 15 residues. The CDR3 spells CSAIMTGGKYMEQYF. The CDR3 nucleotides are TGCAGCGCCATCATGACAGGGGGCAAGTACATGGAGCAGTACTTC.

In this sample, this clonotype turned up a few times. CDR3 coding DNA: TGTGCCAGCAGCTTAGGGGACTCCTCGGACACCGGGGAGCTGTTTTTT. Translating gives CASSLGDSSDTGELFF. The rearrangement uses TRBV7-9 and TRBJ2-2; maybe TRBD2 (6 bases). The ends were cut back, 1 base at V and 3 bases at J, with 12 bases in the middle. This CDR3 has 16 residues. The germline CDR1 and CDR2 sequences are SEHNR and FQNEAQ (reference sequence).

CDR3 region: CASSQTGYPKNIQYF. The CDR3 DNA reads as TGTGCCAGCAGCCAGACGGGGTATCCCAAAAACATTCAGTACTTC. The V call is TRBV12-3 or TRBV12-4, the J call TRBJ2-4, with D possibly TRBD2 on 5 matching bases. V was trimmed by 6 bases and J by 2 bases, leaving 14 bases between them. The CDR3 has 15 amino acids.

This clonotype was counted between two and nine times. The chain couples TRBV27 to TRBJ1-5; 8 nucleotides align to TRBD1. CDR3 size: 18 residues. CDR1 is MNHEY and CDR2 is SMNVEV in the germline V gene (reference sequence). The ends lost 4 bases at V and 0 bases at J; junction bases unmatched: 11. In DNA, the CDR3 is TGTGCCAGCAGTTCCTCCGTCCTGGGACAGGATAGCAATCAGCCCCAGCATTTT. It is translated as CASSSSVLGQDSNQPQHF.

This clonotype was counted a few times. The chain uses TRBV27 and TRBJ2-3; 7 bases are shared with TRBD2. The CDR3 sequence is 14 residues long. The V segment lost 6 bases and the J segment 6 bases; nucleotides outside the gene matches: 9. Germline V gene lookup returns CDR1 MNHEY and CDR2 SMNVEV (reference sequence). CDR3 in DNA: TGTGCCAGCAGACAAGCGGGGAGAATCGATACGCAGTATTTT. It codes for CASRQAGRIDTQYF.

The sample holds many counts of this clonotype. This chain uses TRBV12-3 or TRBV12-4 with TRBJ2-3; D unclear. V was trimmed by 3 bases and J by 1 base, leaving 5 bases between them. The CDR3 covers 13 residues. DNA for the CDR3: TGTGCCAGCAGTTTCGTAGGCACAGATACGCAGTATTTT. Its translation is CASSFVGTDTQYF.

V is TRBV4-1 and J is TRBJ1-4, with D possibly matching TRBD1 (5 bases). The V gene lost 1 base and the J gene lost 8 bases, with 11 bases spanning the gap. CDR3 length: 14 amino acids. Per germline, CDR1 MGHRA and CDR2 YSYEKL. The CDR3 here is CASSQGGVGEKLFF. CDR3 in DNA: TGCGCCAGCAGCCAAGGAGGGGTGGGAGAAAAACTGTTTTTT.

This clonotype was observed a handful of times. The gene calls are TRBV2 and TRBJ2-5; perhaps D is TRBD1 or TRBD2 (5 bases each). CDR1 and CDR2 from the germline V gene are SNHLY and FYNNEI. Trimming removed 7 bases at V and 3 bases at J, with 15 bases between. The CDR3 has 14 residues. CDR3 amino acids: CASTKDGAEETQYF. The CDR3 region has the DNA TGTGCCAGCACCAAAGACGGGGCGGAAGAGACCCAGTACTTC.

This clonotype was picked up many times. The V and J genes are TRBV7-3 and TRBJ2-3; a weak D match, TRBD2 (5 bases). The CDR3 runs 15 residues. Per the germline V gene, CDR1 is SGHTA and CDR2 is FQGTGA. Trimming removed 1 base from V and 3 bases from J, with 11 bases in between. The CDR3 reads CASSLKGWETDTQYF. In DNA form, the CDR3 reads TGTGCCAGCAGCTTAAAAGGGTGGGAGACAGATACGCAGTATTTT.

This chain joins TRBV9 and TRBJ2-4; D uncertain. The CDR3 spans 14 residues. CDR1 and CDR2 from the germline V gene are SGDLS and YYNGEE. Trimming pared 0 bases from V and 1 base from J, leaving 5 bases between. The CDR3, as DNA: TGTGCCAGCAGCGTAGCCGCGGCCAAAAACATTCAGTACTTC. Its protein is CASSVAAAKNIQYF.

The chain uses TRBV20-1 and TRBJ2-1; 7 bases line up with TRBD2. V was pared by 0 bases and J by 0 bases, with 5 bases of the junction left unmatched. CDR1 and CDR2 from the germline V gene are DFQATT and SNEGSKA (reference sequence). The CDR3 is made up of 16 amino acids. As DNA, the CDR3 is TGCAGTGCTAGAGATGTAGCGGGTAGCTCCTACAATGAGCAGTTCTTC. This sequence encodes CSARDVAGSSYNEQFF.